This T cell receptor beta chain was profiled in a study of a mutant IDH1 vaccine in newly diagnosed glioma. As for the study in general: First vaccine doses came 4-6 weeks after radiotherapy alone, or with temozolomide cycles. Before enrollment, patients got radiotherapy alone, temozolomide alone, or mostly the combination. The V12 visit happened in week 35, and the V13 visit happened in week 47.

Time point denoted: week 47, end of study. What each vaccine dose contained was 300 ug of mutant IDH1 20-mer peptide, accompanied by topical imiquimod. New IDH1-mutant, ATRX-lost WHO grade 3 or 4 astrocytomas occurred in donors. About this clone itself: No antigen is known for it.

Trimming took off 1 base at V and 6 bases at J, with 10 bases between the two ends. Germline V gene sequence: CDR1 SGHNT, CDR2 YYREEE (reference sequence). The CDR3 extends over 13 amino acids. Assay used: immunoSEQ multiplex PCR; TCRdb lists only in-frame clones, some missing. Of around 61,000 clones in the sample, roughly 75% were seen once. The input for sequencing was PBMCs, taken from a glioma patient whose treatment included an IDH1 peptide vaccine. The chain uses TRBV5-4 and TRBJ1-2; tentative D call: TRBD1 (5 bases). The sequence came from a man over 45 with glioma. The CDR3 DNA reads TGTGCCAGCAGCTTGCGGCAGGGCGATGGCTACACCTTC. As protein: CASSLRQGDGYTF.